This T cell receptor (beta chain) came from a study of blood T cells in healthy people across ages. V lost 1 base and J 4 bases, leaving 9 bases between the germline ends. Germline assignment: CDR1 SGDLS and CDR2 YYNGEE. This CDR3 spans 15 amino acids. There are a few counts of this clonotype. A second PCR of roughly 7 to 11 cycles used a sample-barcoded 5' primer and a J-beta primer mix. A template-switch adaptor with 12 random nucleotides tagged each cDNA molecule. MiXCR, run by TCRdb on the 5' RACE reads, gives a single entry per CDR3 protein. Of about 680,000 distinct CDR3 sequences listed, about 52% are singletons.

The source material was blood. The clonotype was recovered from a woman aged 55-69 years in good health. This chain uses TRBV9 with TRBJ2-6; no clear D. CDR3 amino acids: CASSVRRSGANVLTF. CDR3 nucleotide sequence: TGTGCCAGCAGCGTACGGAGATCCGGGGCCAACGTCCTGACTTTC. Full variable domain (remainder filled in from reference TRBV9 and TRBJ2-6): DSGVTQTPKHLITATGQRVTLRCSPRSGDLSVYWYQQSLDQGLQFLIQYYNGEERAKGNILERFSAQQFPDLHSELNLSSLELGDSALYFCASSVRRSGANVLTFGAGSRLTVL.